This TCR beta chain was retrieved from a study of immune evolution from preneoplasia to lung adenocarcinoma. Histologic diagnosis was independently verified by two lung pathologists. TCRdb keeps only in-frame clones here, not all; method: immunoSEQ multiplex PCR. The sample lists about 11,000 clones; more than 70% were seen once. Findings and limits, study-wide: Normal lung had highest clonality; later lesions appeared denser, more diverse. Top clone frequencies peaked in normal lung, apparently declining through invasive adenocarcinoma.

This clone was seen just once. The antigen is not known. Between the trimmed V and J ends, which lost 2 bases and 7 bases, there was a span of 11 bases. This CDR3 is built from 13 residues. Germline V lookup: CDR1 MDHEN, CDR2 SYDVKM. This clonotype was obtained from a person in their sixties with lung adenocarcinoma. Some clones in this sample may be carry-over from other donors' samples. The V call is TRBV28, the J call TRBJ2-5; D is ambiguous. Sequenced input: FFPE normal lung tissue adjacent to the tumor. The CDR3, as DNA: TGTGCCAGCAGTTTAAGAGCCCTAATGACCCAGTACTTC. This gives the protein CASSLRALMTQYF.